The entry that follows covers one T cell receptor beta chain sequence. Its antigen is currently unknown. This CDR3 has 13 residues. The V gene lost 7 bases and the J gene lost 5 bases, with 15 bases spanning the gap. Per the germline V gene, CDR1 is SGDLS and CDR2 is YYNGEE. This record belongs to a study of T-cell memory formation after mild COVID-19. Study conclusions and caveats: Day 37-peaking second-wave clones had unconfirmed SARS-CoV-2 specificity. From day 15 to 85, contracting clones were balanced between CD4 and CD8, whereas later expanders leaned toward CD4+.

Researchers used 5'RACE with constant-segment primers to make TCR alpha and TCR beta cDNA libraries that carry sample barcodes and UMIs. Using its own MiXCR run on the 5' RACE reads, TCRdb lists one record per CDR3 protein. The data hold about 470,000 distinct CDR3 sequences, with approximately 25% observed a single time. This clonotype originated in an adult woman who had mild COVID-19 (a few samples of this study predate the infection). Cell type and time point are not known. Source material: PBMCs or a T cell subset sorted from them (not recorded which). The chain has TRBV9 and TRBJ2-5, with D tentatively TRBD1 (6 bases). The CDR3, as DNA: TGTGCCAGCGGCAGAGGGGGTATTGAGACCCAGTACTTC. Translating it yields CASGRGGIETQYF.